The sequence of this T cell receptor (beta chain) was determined in a study of blood T cell repertoires in COVID-19. Study-level background: Italy, Spain and the United States were the sources of the convalescent and acute COVID-19 samples. From T cells, B-cell-depleted T cells, or PBMCs came the material, which was cDNA or gDNA.

Seattle patients were enrolled during active infection and followed longitudinally. Study processing details: Amplifying reference gene primers gave estimates of nucleated cell counts. Clones were sequenced by immunoSEQ multiplex PCR, and TCRdb holds only the in-frame ones, with some missing. Clonal size and the V and J genes are those of that table, whereas D and trimming came from the DNA. Among about 370,000 clones listed, 89% were seen once. The sequencing sample was made of peripheral blood. The clonotype originates from a woman aged 25 to 45 with COVID-19, enrolled during active disease.

CDR3 DNA: TGTGCCAGCAGCTTAGCGACCGGGACTACCAACGTCCTGACTTTC. As protein: CASSLATGTTNVLTF. This chain joins TRBV7-9 and TRBJ2-6; 7 bases map to TRBD2. The germline V gene encodes CDR1 SEHNR and CDR2 FQNEAQ (reference sequence). The CDR3 length is 15 residues. The J segment lost 8 bases and the V segment lost 0 bases, leaving 4 bases of the junction unmatched.